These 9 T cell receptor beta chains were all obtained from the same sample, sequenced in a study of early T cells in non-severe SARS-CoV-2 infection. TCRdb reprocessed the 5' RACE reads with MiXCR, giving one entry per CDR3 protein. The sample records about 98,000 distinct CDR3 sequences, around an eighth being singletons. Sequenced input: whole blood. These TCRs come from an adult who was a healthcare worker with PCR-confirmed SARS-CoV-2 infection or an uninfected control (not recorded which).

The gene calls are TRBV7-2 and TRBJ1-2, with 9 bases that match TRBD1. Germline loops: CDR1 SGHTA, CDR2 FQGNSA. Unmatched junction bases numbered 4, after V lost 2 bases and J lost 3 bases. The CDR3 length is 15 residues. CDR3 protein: CASSLNTGGDYGYTF. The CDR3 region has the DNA TGTGCCAGCAGCTTAAATACAGGGGGCGACTATGGCTACACCTTC.

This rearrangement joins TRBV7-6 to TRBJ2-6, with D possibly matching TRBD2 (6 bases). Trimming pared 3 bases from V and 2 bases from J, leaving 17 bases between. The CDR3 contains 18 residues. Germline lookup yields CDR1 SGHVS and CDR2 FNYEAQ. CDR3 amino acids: CASSFLGGMTTGANVLTF. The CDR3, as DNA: TGTGCCAGCAGCTTTTTGGGGGGAATGACAACTGGGGCCAACGTCCTGACTTTC.

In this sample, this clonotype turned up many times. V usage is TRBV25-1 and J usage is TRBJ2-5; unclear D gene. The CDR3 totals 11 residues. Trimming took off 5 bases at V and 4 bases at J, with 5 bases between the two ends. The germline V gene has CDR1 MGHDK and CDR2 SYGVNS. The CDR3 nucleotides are TGTGCCAGCAGTATAGGAGAGACCCAGTACTTC. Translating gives CASSIGETQYF.

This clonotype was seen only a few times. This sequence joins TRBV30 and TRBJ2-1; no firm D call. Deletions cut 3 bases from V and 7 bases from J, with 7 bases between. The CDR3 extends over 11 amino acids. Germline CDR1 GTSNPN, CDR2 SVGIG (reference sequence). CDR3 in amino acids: CAWSALNEQFF. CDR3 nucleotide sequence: TGTGCCTGGAGCGCCTTGAATGAGCAGTTCTTC.

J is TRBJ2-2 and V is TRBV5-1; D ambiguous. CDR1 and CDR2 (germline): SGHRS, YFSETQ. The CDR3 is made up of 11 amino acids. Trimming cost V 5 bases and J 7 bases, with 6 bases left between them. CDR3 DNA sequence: TGCGCCAGCAGATCTGTCGGGGAGCTGTTTTTT. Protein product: CASRSVGELFF.

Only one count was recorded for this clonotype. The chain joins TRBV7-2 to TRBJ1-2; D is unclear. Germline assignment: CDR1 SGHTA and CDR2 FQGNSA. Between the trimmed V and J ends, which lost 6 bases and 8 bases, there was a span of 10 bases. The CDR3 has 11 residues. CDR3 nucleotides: TGTGCCAGCAGTGCGTACGGGGGCTACACCTTC. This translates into CASSAYGGYTF.

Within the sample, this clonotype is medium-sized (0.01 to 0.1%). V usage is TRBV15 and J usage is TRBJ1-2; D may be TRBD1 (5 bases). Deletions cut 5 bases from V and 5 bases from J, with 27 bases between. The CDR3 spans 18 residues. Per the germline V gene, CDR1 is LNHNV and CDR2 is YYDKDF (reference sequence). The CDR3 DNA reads TGTGCCACCAGCTTCCATTCCGGGACGGTCCGGCTCTCATATGGCTACACCTTC. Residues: CATSFHSGTVRLSYGYTF.

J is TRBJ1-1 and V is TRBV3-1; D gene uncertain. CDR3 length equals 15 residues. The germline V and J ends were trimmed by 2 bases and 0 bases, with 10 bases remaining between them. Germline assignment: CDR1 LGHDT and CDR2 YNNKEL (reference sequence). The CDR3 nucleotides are TGTGCCAGCAGCCAATTCGGGATGCTGAACACTGAAGCTTTCTTT. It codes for CASSQFGMLNTEAFF. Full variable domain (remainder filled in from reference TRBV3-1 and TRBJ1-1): DTAVSQTPKYLVTQMGNDKSIKCEQNLGHDTMYWYKQDSKKFLKIMFSYNNKELIINETVPNRFSPKSPDKAHLNLHINSLELGDSAVYFCASSQFGMLNTEAFFGQGTRLTVV.

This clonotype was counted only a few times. In nucleotides, the CDR3 is TGTGCCAGCAGCTCACCCGGGACTGATATAAAAGAGACCCAGTACTTC. This gives the protein CASSSPGTDIKETQYF. The chain recombines TRBV11-2 with TRBJ2-5; TRBD2 might be the D (6 bases). Germline CDR1 reads SGHAT; CDR2 reads FQNNGV. Trimming took 4 bases from V and 3 from J, leaving 18 bases between them. CDR3 length equals 16 residues.